Listed below are T cell receptor beta chains from one sample, sequenced in a study of graft-versus-host responses after intestinal transplantation. These receptors lack a known antigen. The method was immunoSEQ multiplex PCR; TCRdb's version includes in-frame clones alone and lacks a portion of them. The sample yields over 55,000 clones, roughly 87% seen once. Here the sequenced sample was unstimulated CD8+ T cells sorted from spleen or lymph node cells, taken before intestinal transplant. These receptors were collected from a human donor who received an intestinal transplant. Both conserved end residues are part of each CDR3. A D gene is named only where the DNA matches it firmly. Expanded clones get a size class; other rows say once, few or many, or leave the size out.

TRBD1,TRBJ2-7,TRBV6-5,.,CASSLHRTGSYEQYF,TGTGCCAGCAGCCTACACCGGACAGGGTCCTACGAGCAGTACTTC
TRBD1,TRBJ2-7,TRBV7-2,.,CASRPTGTGGYEQYF,TGTGCCAGCAGACCCACCGGGACAGGGGGCTACGAGCAGTACTTC
.,TRBJ2-5,TRBV7-3,.,CASSLGLAVEETQYF,TGTGCCAGCAGCTTAGGTCTAGCTGTGGAGGAGACCCAGTACTTC
.,TRBJ2-1,TRBV7-9,.,CASSLVRSEQFF,TGTGCCAGCAGCTTAGTGAGGAGTGAGCAGTTCTTC
.,TRBJ2-1,TRBV7-6,.,CASSLGRGGGNEQFF,TGTGCCAGCAGCTTAGGGAGGGGGGGTGGCAATGAGCAGTTCTTC
.,TRBJ2-5,TRBV5-1,.,CASHRSDQETQYF,TGCGCCAGCCACAGGAGCGACCAAGAGACCCAGTACTTC
.,TRBJ1-1,TRBV7-3,.,CASSPGGGDTEAFF,TGTGCCAGCAGCCCAGGCGGGGGGGACACTGAAGCTTTCTTT
.,TRBJ1-1,TRBV11-3,.,CASSLGPGNTEAFF,TGTGCCAGCAGCTTAGGCCCGGGGAACACTGAAGCTTTCTTT
TRBD1,TRBJ1-5,TRBV5-6,.,CASSSGQGQPQHF,TGTGCCAGCAGCTCCGGACAGGGCCAGCCCCAGCATTTT
TRBD2,TRBJ2-3,TRBV2,.,CASSEGRLAGVDTQYF,TGTGCCAGCAGTGAAGGACGACTAGCGGGGGTAGATACGCAGTATTTT
TRBD1,TRBJ2-2,TRBV7-9,.,CASSLGGTGVISGELFF,TGTGCCAGCAGCTTAGGAGGGACAGGGGTGATATCCGGGGAGCTGTTTTTT
.,TRBJ2-2,TRBV29-1,.,CSVESRDTGELFF,TGCAGCGTTGAATCCCGGGACACCGGGGAGCTGTTTTTT
TRBD1,TRBJ1-4,TRBV19,.,CASSDDPRGEKLFF,TGTGCCAGTAGTGACGACCCCAGGGGGGAAAAACTGTTTTTT
.,TRBJ2-7,TRBV4-1,.,CASSQDPTYEQYF,TGCGCCAGCAGCCAAGACCCCACCTACGAGCAGTACTTC
.,TRBJ1-2,TRBV29-1,few,CSVPVGGRDGYTF,TGCAGCGTCCCCGTGGGGGGACGGGATGGCTACACCTTC
.,TRBJ2-7,TRBV6-6,.,CASSPLRWGAYEQYF,TGTGCCAGCAGCCCCCTTCGCTGGGGGGCCTACGAGCAGTACTTC
TRBD1,TRBJ1-1,TRBV15,.,CATSGLNGDRNTEAFF,TGTGCCACCAGCGGCCTCAACGGGGACAGGAACACTGAAGCTTTCTTT
TRBD2,TRBJ2-5,TRBV6-5,.,CASNGGGRTQYF,TGTGCCAGCAACGGCGGGGGGCGGACCCAGTACTTC
TRBD1,TRBJ2-7,TRBV29-1,.,CSVGAGGDEQYF,TGCAGCGTTGGGGCAGGGGGCGACGAGCAGTACTTC
TRBD1,TRBJ2-7,TRBV2,.,CASIQIGQGESYEQYF,TGTGCCAGCATCCAAATAGGACAGGGGGAGTCCTACGAGCAGTACTTC
TRBD1,TRBJ1-2,TRBV19,.,CATRGLVDTF,TGTGCCACCAGGGGGTTGGTGGACACCTTC
TRBD2,TRBJ2-7,TRBV13,.,CASSLGTSPEQYF,TGTGCCAGCAGCTTAGGGACTAGCCCCGAGCAGTACTTC
.,TRBJ2-7,TRBV6-1,once,CASSSPGLNYEQYF,TGTGCCAGCTCATCGCCGGGACTTAACTACGAGCAGTACTTC
.,TRBJ1-1,TRBV13,.,CASSLVTENTEAFF,TGTGCCAGCAGCTTAGTCACAGAGAACACTGAAGCTTTCTTT
.,TRBJ1-5,TRBV7-9,.,CASSLGGGSNQPQHF,TGTGCCAGCAGCTTAGGGGGGGGCTCCAATCAGCCCCAGCATTTT
TRBD1,TRBJ2-1,TRBV5-6,.,CASSFGQGLNNEQFF,TGTGCCAGCAGCTTCGGACAGGGCCTAAACAATGAGCAGTTCTTC
.,TRBJ1-5,TRBV7-2,once,CASSLGDMGNQPQHF,TGTGCCAGCAGCTTGGGCGACATGGGCAATCAGCCCCAGCATTTT
.,TRBJ1-1,TRBV7-9,few,CARGDPGEVWWPDTEAFF,TGTGCCAGGGGGGACCCGGGGGAGGTGTGGTGGCCGGACACTGAAGCTTTCTTT
.,TRBJ2-5,TRBV2,.,CASLLTIGETQYF,TGTGCCAGCCTCCTTACTATCGGAGAGACCCAGTACTTC
TRBD1,TRBJ1-1,TRBV11-2,.,CASSYGQGGSAFF,TGTGCCAGCAGCTACGGACAGGGGGGGTCAGCTTTCTTT
TRBD1,TRBJ2-7,TRBV7-9,.,CASSSSGQGGYEQYF,TGTGCCAGCAGCTCCAGTGGACAGGGGGGTTACGAGCAGTACTTC